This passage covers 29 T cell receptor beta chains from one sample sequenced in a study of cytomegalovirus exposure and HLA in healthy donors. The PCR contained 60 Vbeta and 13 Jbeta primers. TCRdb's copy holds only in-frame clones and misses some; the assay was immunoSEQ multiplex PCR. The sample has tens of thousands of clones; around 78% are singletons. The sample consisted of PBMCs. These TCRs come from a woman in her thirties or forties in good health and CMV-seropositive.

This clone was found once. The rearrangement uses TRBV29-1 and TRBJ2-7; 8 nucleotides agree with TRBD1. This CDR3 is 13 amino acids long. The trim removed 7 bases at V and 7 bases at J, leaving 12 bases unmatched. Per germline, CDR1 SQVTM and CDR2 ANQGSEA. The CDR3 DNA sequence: TGCAGCGCCCACAGGGGGACAATGGATGAGCAGTACTTC. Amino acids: CSAHRGTMDEQYF.

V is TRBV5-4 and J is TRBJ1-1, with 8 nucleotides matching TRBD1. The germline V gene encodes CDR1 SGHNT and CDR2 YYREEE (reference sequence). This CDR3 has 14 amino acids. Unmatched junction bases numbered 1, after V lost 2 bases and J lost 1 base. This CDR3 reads CASSFDRGNTEAFF. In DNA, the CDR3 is TGTGCCAGCAGCTTCGACAGGGGGAACACTGAAGCTTTCTTT. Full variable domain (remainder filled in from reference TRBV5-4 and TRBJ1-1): ETGVTQSPTHLIKTRGQQVTLRCSSQSGHNTVSWYQQALGQGPQFIFQYYREEENGRGNFPPRFSGLQFPNYSSELNVNALELDDSALYLCASSFDRGNTEAFFGQGTRLTVV.

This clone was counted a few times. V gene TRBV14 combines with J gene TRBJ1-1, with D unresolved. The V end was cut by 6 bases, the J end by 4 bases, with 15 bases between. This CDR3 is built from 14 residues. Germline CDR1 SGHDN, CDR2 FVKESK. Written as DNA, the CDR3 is TGTGCCAGCAGTTCGGACGGGAAGGGCACTGAAGCTTTCTTT. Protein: CASSSDGKGTEAFF.

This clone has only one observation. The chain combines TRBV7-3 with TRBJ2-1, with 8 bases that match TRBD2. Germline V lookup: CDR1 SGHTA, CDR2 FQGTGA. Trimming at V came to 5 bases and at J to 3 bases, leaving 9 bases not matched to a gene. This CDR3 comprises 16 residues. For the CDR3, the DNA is TGTGCCAGCAGCCTTACTACTAGCGGATACTACAATGAGCAGTTCTTC. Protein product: CASSLTTSGYYNEQFF.

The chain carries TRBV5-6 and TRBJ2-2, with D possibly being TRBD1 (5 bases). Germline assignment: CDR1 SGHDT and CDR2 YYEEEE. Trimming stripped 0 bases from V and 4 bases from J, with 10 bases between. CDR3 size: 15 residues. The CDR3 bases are TGTGCCAGCAGCTTGGCAGGGATTGTCACCGGGGAGCTGTTTTTT. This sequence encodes CASSLAGIVTGELFF.

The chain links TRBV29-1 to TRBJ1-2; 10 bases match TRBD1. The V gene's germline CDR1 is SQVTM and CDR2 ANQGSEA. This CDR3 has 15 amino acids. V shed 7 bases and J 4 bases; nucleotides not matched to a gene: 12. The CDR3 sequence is CSADTGTGDTYGYTF. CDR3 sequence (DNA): TGCAGCGCGGATACCGGGACAGGGGACACCTATGGCTACACCTTC.

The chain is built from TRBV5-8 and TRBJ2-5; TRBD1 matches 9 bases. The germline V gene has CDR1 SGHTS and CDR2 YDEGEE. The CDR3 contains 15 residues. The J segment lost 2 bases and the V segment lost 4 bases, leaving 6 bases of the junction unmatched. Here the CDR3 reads CASSPGQGRQETQYF. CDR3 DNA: TGTGCCAGCAGCCCGGGACAGGGAAGACAAGAGACCCAGTACTTC. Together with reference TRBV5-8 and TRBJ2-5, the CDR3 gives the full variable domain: EAGVTQSPTHLIKTRGQQATLRCSPISGHTSVYWYQQALGLGLQFLLWYDEGEERNRGNFPPRFSGRQFPNYSSELNVNALELEDSALYLCASSPGQGRQETQYFGPGTRLLVL.

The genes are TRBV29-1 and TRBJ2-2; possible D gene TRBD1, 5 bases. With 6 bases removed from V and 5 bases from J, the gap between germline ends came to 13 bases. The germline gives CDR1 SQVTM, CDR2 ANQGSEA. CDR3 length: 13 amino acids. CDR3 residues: CSVLQGSTGELFF. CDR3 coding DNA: TGCAGCGTCCTCCAGGGTTCGACCGGGGAGCTGTTTTTT.

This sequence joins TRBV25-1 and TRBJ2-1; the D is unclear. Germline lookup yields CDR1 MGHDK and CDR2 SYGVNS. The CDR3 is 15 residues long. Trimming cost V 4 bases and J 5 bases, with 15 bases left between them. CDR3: CASSVPRYSDNEQFF. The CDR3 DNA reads TGTGCCAGCAGTGTCCCCAGGTATTCTGACAATGAGCAGTTCTTC.

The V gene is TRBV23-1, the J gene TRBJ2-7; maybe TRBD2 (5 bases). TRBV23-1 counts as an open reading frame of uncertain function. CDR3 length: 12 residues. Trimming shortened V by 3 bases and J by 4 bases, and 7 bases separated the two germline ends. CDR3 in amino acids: CASSHRTYEQYF. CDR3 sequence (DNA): TGCGCCAGCAGTCATCGGACTTACGAGCAGTACTTC.

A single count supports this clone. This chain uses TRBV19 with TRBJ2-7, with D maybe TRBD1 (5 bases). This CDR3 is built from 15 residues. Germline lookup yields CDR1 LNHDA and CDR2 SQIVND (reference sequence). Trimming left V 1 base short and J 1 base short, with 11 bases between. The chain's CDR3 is CASSIGPGLSYEQYF. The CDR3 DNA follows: TGTGCCAGTAGTATAGGCCCAGGGCTGTCCTACGAGCAGTACTTC.

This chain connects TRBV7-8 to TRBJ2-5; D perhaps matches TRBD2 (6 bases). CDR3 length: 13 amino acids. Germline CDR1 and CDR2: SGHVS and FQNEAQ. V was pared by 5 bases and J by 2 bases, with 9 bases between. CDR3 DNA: TGTGCCAGCAGCCGGGGACTTCAAGAGACCCAGTACTTC. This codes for CASSRGLQETQYF.

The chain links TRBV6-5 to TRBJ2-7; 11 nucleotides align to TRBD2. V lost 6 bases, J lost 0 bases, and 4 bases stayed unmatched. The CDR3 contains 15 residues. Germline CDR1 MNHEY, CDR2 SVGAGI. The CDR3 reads CASSLTSGSSYEQYF. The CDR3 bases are TGTGCCAGCAGCCTTACTAGCGGGAGCTCCTACGAGCAGTACTTC.

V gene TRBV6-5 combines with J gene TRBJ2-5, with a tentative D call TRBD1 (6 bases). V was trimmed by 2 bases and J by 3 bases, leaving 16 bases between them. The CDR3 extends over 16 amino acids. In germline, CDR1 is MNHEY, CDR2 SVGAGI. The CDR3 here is CASSYEIRGLKETQYF. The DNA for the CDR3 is TGTGCCAGCAGTTACGAGATCAGGGGTCTCAAAGAGACCCAGTACTTC.

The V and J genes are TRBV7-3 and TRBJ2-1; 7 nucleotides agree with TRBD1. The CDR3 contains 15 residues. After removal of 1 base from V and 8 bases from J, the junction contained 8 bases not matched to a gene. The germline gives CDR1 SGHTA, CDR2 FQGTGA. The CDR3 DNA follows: TGTGCCAGCAGCTTAAGACAGGGTTATTTAGATGAGCAGTTCTTC. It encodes CASSLRQGYLDEQFF.

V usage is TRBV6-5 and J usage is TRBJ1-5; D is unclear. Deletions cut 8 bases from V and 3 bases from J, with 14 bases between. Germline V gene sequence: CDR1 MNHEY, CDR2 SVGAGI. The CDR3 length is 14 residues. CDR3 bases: TGTGCCAGCGCCAGCTCAGGCTTCAATCAGCCCCAGCATTTT. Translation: CASASSGFNQPQHF.

The CDR3: CASSLDGTGEFF. The DNA for the CDR3 is TGCGCCAGCAGCTTGGACGGGACAGGGGAGTTCTTC. This chain links TRBV5-1 with TRBJ2-1; 10 nucleotides align to TRBD1. The V and J ends lost 0 bases and 14 bases, in that order; junction bases with no gene match: 2. There are 12 residues in the CDR3. Germline V gene data show CDR1 as SGHRS and CDR2 as YFSETQ.

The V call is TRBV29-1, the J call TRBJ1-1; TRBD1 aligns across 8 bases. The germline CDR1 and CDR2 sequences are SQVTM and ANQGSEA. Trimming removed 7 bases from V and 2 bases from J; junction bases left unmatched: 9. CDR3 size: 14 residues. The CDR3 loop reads CSARWDRKNTEAFF. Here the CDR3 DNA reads TGCAGCGCAAGGTGGGACAGGAAAAACACTGAAGCTTTCTTT.

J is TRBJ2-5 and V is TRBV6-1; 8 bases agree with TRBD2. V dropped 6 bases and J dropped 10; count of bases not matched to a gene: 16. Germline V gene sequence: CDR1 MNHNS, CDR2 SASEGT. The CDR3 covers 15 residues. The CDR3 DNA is TGTGCCAGCAGCCCGAAGGTCGGGAGGGATATCGACCAGTACTTC. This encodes CASSPKVGRDIDQYF.

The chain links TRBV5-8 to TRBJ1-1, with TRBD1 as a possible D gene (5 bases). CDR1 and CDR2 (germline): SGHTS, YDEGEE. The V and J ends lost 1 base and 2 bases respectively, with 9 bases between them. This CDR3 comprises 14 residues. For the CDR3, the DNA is TGTGCCAGCAGCTTGCCCAGGGCAAACACTGAAGCTTTCTTT. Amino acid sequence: CASSLPRANTEAFF.

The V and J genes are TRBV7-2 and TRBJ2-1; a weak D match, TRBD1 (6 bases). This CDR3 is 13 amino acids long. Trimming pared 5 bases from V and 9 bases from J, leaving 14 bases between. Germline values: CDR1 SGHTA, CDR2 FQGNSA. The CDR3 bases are TGTGCCAGCAGCGGGGGCGCTTCGATTGAGCAGTTCTTC. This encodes CASSGGASIEQFF. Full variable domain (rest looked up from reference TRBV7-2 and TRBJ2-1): GAGVSQSPSNKVTEKGKDVELRCDPISGHTALYWYRQSLGQGLEFLIYFQGNSAPDKSGLPSDRFSAERTGGSVSTLTIQRTQQEDSAVYLCASSGGASIEQFFGPGTRLTVL.

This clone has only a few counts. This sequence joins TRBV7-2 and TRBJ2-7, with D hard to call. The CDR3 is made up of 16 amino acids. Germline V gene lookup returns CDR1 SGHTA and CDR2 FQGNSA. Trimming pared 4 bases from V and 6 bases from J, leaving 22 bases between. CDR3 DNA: TGTGCCAGCAGCTCAGCATCTAGGCTGCATGTGCGCGAGCAGTACTTC. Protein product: CASSSASRLHVREQYF.

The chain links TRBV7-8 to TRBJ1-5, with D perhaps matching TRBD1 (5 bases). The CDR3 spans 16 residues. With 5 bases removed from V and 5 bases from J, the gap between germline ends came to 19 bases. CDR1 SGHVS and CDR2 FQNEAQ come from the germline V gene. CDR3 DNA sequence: TGTGCCAGCAGCCCACGCATCGGGGGGATCGATCAGCCCCAGCATTTT. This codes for CASSPRIGGIDQPQHF.

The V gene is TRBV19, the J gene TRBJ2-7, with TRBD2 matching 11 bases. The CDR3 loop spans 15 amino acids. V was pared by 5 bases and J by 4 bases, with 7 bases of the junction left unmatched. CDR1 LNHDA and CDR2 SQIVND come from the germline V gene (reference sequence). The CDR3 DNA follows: TGTGCCAGTAGTGTGGGGACTAGCGGAGATTACGAGCAGTACTTC. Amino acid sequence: CASSVGTSGDYEQYF. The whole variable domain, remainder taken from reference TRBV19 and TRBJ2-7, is DGGITQSPKYLFRKEGQNVTLSCEQNLNHDAMYWYRQDPGQGLRLIYYSQIVNDFQKGDIAEGYSVSREKKESFPLTVTSAQKNPTAFYLCASSVGTSGDYEQYFGPGTRLTVT.

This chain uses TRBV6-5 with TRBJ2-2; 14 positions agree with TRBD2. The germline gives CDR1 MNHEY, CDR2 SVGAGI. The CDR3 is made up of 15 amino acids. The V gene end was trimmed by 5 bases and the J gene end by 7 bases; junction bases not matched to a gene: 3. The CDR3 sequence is CASSAGLAGGGELFF. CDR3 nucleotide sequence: TGTGCCAGCAGTGCCGGACTAGCGGGAGGCGGGGAGCTGTTTTTT.

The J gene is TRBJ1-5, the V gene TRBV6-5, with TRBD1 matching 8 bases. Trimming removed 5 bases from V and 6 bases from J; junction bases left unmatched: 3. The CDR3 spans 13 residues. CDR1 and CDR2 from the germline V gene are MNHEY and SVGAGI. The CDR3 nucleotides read TGTGCCAGCAGTGAACAGGGGGGTCAGCCCCAGCATTTT. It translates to CASSEQGGQPQHF.

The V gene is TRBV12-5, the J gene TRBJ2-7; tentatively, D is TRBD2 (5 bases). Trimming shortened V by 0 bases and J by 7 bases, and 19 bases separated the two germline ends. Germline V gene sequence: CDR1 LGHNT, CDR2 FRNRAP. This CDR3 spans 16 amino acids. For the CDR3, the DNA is TGTGCTAGTGGTTTGGTAGTAGGACGGGAAAGGGAGGAGCAGTACTTC. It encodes CASGLVVGREREEQYF.

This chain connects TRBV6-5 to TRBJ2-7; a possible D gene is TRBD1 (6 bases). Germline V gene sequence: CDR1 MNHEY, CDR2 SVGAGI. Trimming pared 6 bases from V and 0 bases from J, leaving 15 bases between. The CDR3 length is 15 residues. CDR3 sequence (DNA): TGTGCCAGCAGCCCCGACAGGCTGACCTCCTACGAGCAGTACTTC. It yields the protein CASSPDRLTSYEQYF.

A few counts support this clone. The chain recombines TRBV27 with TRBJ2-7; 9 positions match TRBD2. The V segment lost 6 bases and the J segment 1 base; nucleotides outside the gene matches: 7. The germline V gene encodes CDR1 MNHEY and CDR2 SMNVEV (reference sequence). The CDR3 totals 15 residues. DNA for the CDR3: TGTGCCAGCAGCCCAGGACTAGCGCTTTCCTACGAGCAGTACTTC. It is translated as CASSPGLALSYEQYF.